Presented here are 26 T cell receptor beta chains from one specimen sequenced in a study of blood T cells in healthy people across ages. With a J-beta primer mix and a sample-barcoded 5' primer, a second PCR ran about 6 to 11 cycles. TCRdb re-analysed the 5' RACE reads in MiXCR, keeping a single row per CDR3 protein. The sample has 1.2 million to 1.5 million distinct CDR3 sequences, 42% seen once. Sequencing was done on a sample of blood. The receptors here all came from a young woman in good health.

The CDR3, as DNA: TGTGCCAGCAAGGGGGGCTATAGCAATCAGCCCCAGCATTTT. Translated: CASKGGYSNQPQHF. This rearrangement joins TRBV6-2 or TRBV6-3 to TRBJ1-5; D might be TRBD1 (6 bases). In germline, CDR1 is MNHEY, CDR2 SVGEGT. The V and J ends lost 7 bases and 0 bases respectively, with 10 bases between them. This CDR3 has 14 amino acids.

The rearrangement joins TRBV6-1 to TRBJ1-6, with 8 bases matching TRBD1. J was trimmed by 8 bases and V by 3 bases; bases with no gene match: 0. Germline V gene data show CDR1 as MNHNS and CDR2 as SASEGT. This CDR3 contains 13 residues. The DNA of the CDR3 is TGTGCCAGCAGTGAGGACAGGGATTCACCCCTCCACTTT. Translated: CASSEDRDSPLHF.

The chain couples TRBV27 to TRBJ2-5; 12 bases match TRBD1. The J call may be wrong; the DNA end is better matched by TRBJ2-7. The CDR3 extends over 16 amino acids. Germline lookup yields CDR1 MNHEY and CDR2 SMNVEV (reference sequence). CDR3 sequence: CASSLNGTGGFYEQYF. CDR3 sequence (DNA): TGTGCCAGCAGTTTAAACGGGACAGGGGGCTTTTACGAGCAGTACTTC.

The rearrangement links TRBV29-1 to TRBJ2-7; 8 nucleotides line up with TRBD2. CDR1 is SQVTM and CDR2 is ANQGSEA in the germline V gene. The CDR3 is 14 amino acids. J gave up 7 bases and V 4 bases, and 12 bases lay outside the gene matches. The CDR3 protein is CSVVFSGGPYEQYF. DNA of the CDR3: TGCAGCGTTGTTTTTTCGGGAGGGCCATATGAGCAGTACTTC.

The rearrangement links TRBV27 to TRBJ1-2; D gene uncertain. CDR3 length equals 16 residues. Germline-derived CDR1 and CDR2 are MNHEY and SMNVEV (reference sequence). V dropped 2 bases and J dropped 1 base, with 14 bases sitting between them. CDR3 nucleotide sequence: TGTGCCAGCAGTTTAACGGGTGGGCCCCATAACTATGGCTACACCTTC. Its translation is CASSLTGGPHNYGYTF.

The chain carries TRBV10-3 and TRBJ1-5; TRBD1 matches 7 bases. The V gene's germline CDR1 is ENHRY and CDR2 SYGVKD. CDR3 size: 15 residues. V shed 0 bases, J shed 5 bases, and the junction held 4 bases outside the gene matches. The CDR3 bases are TGTGCCATCAGTGAGTCGACAGGGTTGGATCAGCCCCAGCATTTT. As protein: CAISESTGLDQPQHF.

This clonotype was found a few times. This chain uses TRBV29-1 with TRBJ2-4; possibly TRBD1 for D (5 bases). CDR1 and CDR2 (germline): SQVTM, ANQGSEA. This CDR3 contains 12 residues. Trimming shortened V by 6 bases and J by 7 bases, and 13 bases separated the two germline ends. The CDR3: CSVIYRMNIQYF. CDR3 bases: TGCAGCGTCATCTACAGGATGAACATTCAGTACTTC.

A few counts support this clonotype. The genes are TRBV12-3 or TRBV12-4 and TRBJ1-2; maybe TRBD1 (5 bases). Trimming pared 7 bases from V and 4 bases from J, leaving 16 bases between. The CDR3 is made up of 14 amino acids. CDR3 sequence reads: CASTPRRQLYGYTF. Here the CDR3 DNA reads TGTGCCAGCACCCCCCGCAGACAGCTCTATGGCTACACCTTC.

CDR3 amino acids: CSAGGTSPNSYNEQFF. CDR3 nucleotides: TGCAGTGCCGGTGGGACTAGCCCAAATTCCTACAATGAGCAGTTCTTC. This chain uses TRBV20-1 with TRBJ2-1, with 9 bases matching TRBD2. CDR3 length: 16 residues. The V gene's germline CDR1 is DFQATT and CDR2 SNEGSKA (reference sequence). Losses at the gene ends were 6 bases for V and 1 base for J; bases not matched to a gene: 10.

This clonotype was detected a few times. This chain joins TRBV12-3 or TRBV12-4 and TRBJ2-5; 7 bases fit TRBD1. The CDR3 totals 17 residues. The trim removed 5 bases at V and 5 bases at J, leaving 17 bases unmatched. CDR3 sequence: CASSPHWTDRVGETQYF. The CDR3 DNA reads TGTGCCAGCAGTCCTCATTGGACCGACAGGGTAGGGGAGACCCAGTACTTC.

V is TRBV12-3 or TRBV12-4 and J is TRBJ2-7; TRBD1 agrees at 9 bases. J lost 2 bases, V lost 6 bases, and 8 bases had no gene match. CDR3 length: 15 amino acids. CDR3 region: CASSWEQGATYEQYF. In nucleotides, the CDR3 is TGTGCCAGCAGCTGGGAACAGGGGGCAACCTACGAGCAGTACTTC.

J is TRBJ2-3 and V is TRBV20-1, with D possibly matching TRBD1 (7 bases). The ends were cut back, 6 bases at V and 4 bases at J, with 17 bases in the middle. Germline V gene lookup returns CDR1 DFQATT and CDR2 SNEGSKA (reference sequence). The CDR3 totals 14 residues. CDR3 in amino acids: CSARLVRGADTQYF. The CDR3 nucleotides read TGCAGTGCCCGACTAGTCAGGGGGGCAGATACGCAGTATTTT.

The rearrangement uses TRBV15 and TRBJ1-1; maybe TRBD1 (5 bases). Trimming stripped 0 bases from V and 5 bases from J, with 7 bases between. The germline gives CDR1 LNHNV, CDR2 YYDKDF (reference sequence). The CDR3 contains 13 residues. This CDR3 reads CATSRDQGTEAFF. The CDR3 DNA sequence: TGTGCCACCAGCAGAGATCAGGGTACTGAAGCTTTCTTT.

This clonotype was detected once. This chain joins TRBV7-2 and TRBJ2-3; 10 bases agree with TRBD2. Looked up from germline, CDR1 is SGHTA and CDR2 is FQGNSA. This CDR3 has 17 residues. V was pared by 5 bases and J by 5 bases, with 13 bases of the junction left unmatched. The CDR3 reads CASSPTSSGGPLDTQYF. The DNA of the CDR3 is TGTGCCAGCAGCCCTACCTCTAGCGGGGGCCCCTTAGATACGCAGTATTTT.

This clonotype has more than one count but fewer than ten. The rearrangement links TRBV27 to TRBJ2-1; 9 nucleotides align to TRBD1. V trimming: 5 bases; J trimming: 7 bases; junction bases outside the gene matches: 9. Per germline, CDR1 MNHEY and CDR2 SMNVEV (reference sequence). This CDR3 has 15 amino acids. CDR3 coding DNA: TGTGCCAGCAGTCCAGACAGGGGGAGGTGGAATGAGCAGTTCTTC. It yields the protein CASSPDRGRWNEQFF.

In this sample, this clonotype turned up once. The genes are TRBV29-1 and TRBJ2-7, with 12 bases identical to TRBD1. The end of the DNA is better explained by TRBJ2-5, so the J call may be wrong. Per germline, CDR1 SQVTM and CDR2 ANQGSEA. The CDR3 extends over 15 amino acids. CDR3 protein: CSVEPGQGARVTQYF. Here the CDR3 DNA reads TGCAGCGTTGAGCCGGGACAGGGGGCGCGAGTGACCCAGTACTTC.

This clonotype was counted a few times. The V and J genes are TRBV4-2 and TRBJ2-1; D is ambiguous. Germline V CDR1 and CDR2: LGHNA, YNFKEQ. Trimming removed 4 bases at V and 1 base at J, with 11 bases between. CDR3 length equals 15 residues. The CDR3 nucleotides are TGTGCCAGCAGCCCCCCAGCAGAGTCCTACAATGAGCAGTTCTTC. This codes for CASSPPAESYNEQFF.

As regards this clonotype: Mismatch with germline at one junction end may stem from a read error. The chain carries TRBV5-6 and TRBJ2-6; weak D call: TRBD2 (6 bases). The CDR3 consists of 17 residues. Germline assignment: CDR1 SGHDT and CDR2 YYEEEE. CDR3 DNA sequence: TGTGCCAGCAGCTGCTACGGGAGCCGGTCTGGGGCCGACGTCCTGACTTTC. This sequence encodes CASSCYGSRSGADVLTF.

The rearrangement uses TRBV20-1 and TRBJ1-2; D gene unclear. CDR3 length: 13 amino acids. Trimming stripped 1 base from V and 4 bases from J, with 10 bases between. Germline V gene data show CDR1 as DFQATT and CDR2 as SNEGSKA (reference sequence). This chain's CDR3 is CSARVSGPYGYTF. DNA of the CDR3: TGCAGTGCTAGAGTCTCCGGGCCCTATGGCTACACCTTC.

In this sample, this clonotype turned up a few times. V gene TRBV10-3 combines with J gene TRBJ2-1, with D possibly TRBD2 on 5 matching bases. With 5 bases removed from V and 6 bases from J, the gap between germline ends came to 11 bases. In germline, CDR1 is ENHRY, CDR2 SYGVKD. This CDR3 comprises 13 residues. CDR3 sequence reads: CAISSSGGNEQFF. The CDR3 region has the DNA TGTGCCATCAGTTCGAGCGGCGGCAATGAGCAGTTCTTC.

The chain carries TRBV20-1 and TRBJ2-4, with TRBD2 matching 12 bases. J lost 3 bases, V lost 2 bases, and 8 bases had no gene match. This CDR3 has 17 amino acids. Germline CDR1 DFQATT, CDR2 SNEGSKA (reference sequence). CDR3 in DNA: TGCAGTGCTAGAAAATCTAGCGGGAGGGCCGGCAAAAACATTCAGTACTTC. Protein: CSARKSSGRAGKNIQYF.

This chain connects TRBV27 to TRBJ2-1; D may be TRBD1 or TRBD2 (6 bases each). Germline-derived CDR1 and CDR2 are MNHEY and SMNVEV (reference sequence). Trimming took 7 bases from V and 6 from J, leaving 19 bases between them. The CDR3 spans 15 residues. CDR3 loop: CASTVMEGGLNEQFF. As DNA, the CDR3 is TGTGCCAGCACGGTGATGGAGGGGGGCCTCAATGAGCAGTTCTTC.

This rearrangement joins TRBV6-2 or TRBV6-3 to TRBJ1-1, with a possible D match to TRBD1 (6 bases). Germline CDR1 is MNHEY and CDR2 is SVGEGT. Trimming took off 8 bases at V and 2 bases at J, with 21 bases between the two ends. This CDR3 spans 16 amino acids. The CDR3 loop is CASRGGQGRTNTEAFF. Here the CDR3 DNA reads TGTGCCAGCCGAGGGGGGCAGGGCAGGACCAACACTGAAGCTTTCTTT.

The V and J genes are TRBV4-1 and TRBJ2-4; 7 nucleotides align to TRBD1. Germline V lookup: CDR1 MGHRA, CDR2 YSYEKL. This CDR3 comprises 16 residues. V trimming: 0 bases; J trimming: 0 bases; junction bases outside the gene matches: 2. The CDR3 nucleotides are TGCGCCAGCAGCCAAGATCCAGGGGGAGCCAAAAACATTCAGTACTTC. This translates into CASSQDPGGAKNIQYF.

This clonotype showed up just a few times. The chain joins TRBV20-1 to TRBJ2-1, with D perhaps TRBD1 (5 bases). The CDR3 runs 13 residues. V lost 0 bases and J lost 5, with 8 bases in between. Germline assignment: CDR1 DFQATT and CDR2 SNEGSKA (reference sequence). This CDR3 reads CSARDSGNNEQFF. The CDR3 DNA sequence: TGCAGTGCTAGAGATTCAGGGAACAATGAGCAGTTCTTC.

The chain recombines TRBV12-3 or TRBV12-4 with TRBJ2-5, with D maybe TRBD1 (6 bases). V lost 5 bases and J lost 6, with 19 bases in between. The CDR3 covers 15 residues. The CDR3 coding sequence is TGTGCCAGCAGTCCTGATGTACAACAGGGCAAGACCCAGTACTTC. It encodes CASSPDVQQGKTQYF.